This T cell receptor beta chain was found in a study of blood T cells in healthy people across ages. Using a J-beta primer mix together with a sample-barcoded 5' primer, a second PCR was run for about 7 to 12 cycles. TCRdb called the 5' RACE reads again in MiXCR, with one record for every CDR3 protein. The sample gives around 900,000 distinct CDR3 sequences, roughly 50% of which show up once; over 20% is in the top ten. Germline trimming cut 4 bases from V and 8 bases from J; bases unmatched to any gene: 6. CDR3 length: 15 amino acids. CDR1 is SGHRS, CDR2 YFSETQ, per germline. The chain combines TRBV5-1 with TRBJ1-6; 10 bases are shared with TRBD1. The specimen sequenced was blood. This receptor was obtained from a woman aged 55-75 years in good health. CDR3: CASSRDRGSDSPLHF. For the CDR3, the DNA is TGCGCCAGCAGCCGGGACAGGGGATCTGATTCACCCCTCCACTTT.